The 26 T cell receptor beta chains below were found in one sample sequenced in a study of regulatory T cells in long-lasting Graves disease. iRepertoire HTBI primers and Arm-PCR of CDR3 regions built TCR beta libraries. TCRdb fed the multiplex PCR reads into MiXCR, producing one record per CDR3 protein. Counted here are hundreds of thousands of distinct CDR3 sequences, around 20% occurring once; the ten biggest clones make up over 7.5%. Time point reported: persistent/refractory GD, antithyroid drugs over 5 years with positive TRAb. There was RNA extracted from PBMCs, and the TCR library was made from it. The sequencing here drew on peripheral blood mononuclear cells (PBMCs), taken when the disease was refractory, from a patient treated with antithyroid drugs. Every receptor here comes from a female donor with Graves disease.

This clonotype was picked up many times. The CDR3 DNA reads TGTGCCAGCAGTTTTGGGCTAGCGGGGCTGGGTGAGACCCAGTACTTC. This sequence encodes CASSFGLAGLGETQYF. The rearrangement links TRBV28 to TRBJ2-5; 9 nucleotides match TRBD2. Germline V CDR1 and CDR2: MDHEN, SYDVKM. The V gene end was trimmed by 3 bases and the J gene end by 5 bases; junction bases not matched to a gene: 10. The CDR3 length is 16 residues. Based on the CDR3 plus reference TRBV28 and TRBJ2-5, the full variable domain is DVKVTQSSRYLVKRTGEKVFLECVQDMDHENMFWYRQDPGLGLRLIYFSYDVKMKEKGDIPEGYSVSREKKERFSLILESASTNQTSMYLCASSFGLAGLGETQYFGPGTRLLVL.

This clonotype occurred a few times. The chain is built from TRBV15 and TRBJ2-2; TRBD1 aligns across 7 bases. CDR3 length equals 13 residues. The germline V gene encodes CDR1 LNHNV and CDR2 YYDKDF (reference sequence). With 8 bases clipped from V and 6 bases from J, the junction kept 6 bases outside the gene matches. CDR3 protein: CATARGSAGELFF. DNA for the CDR3: TGTGCCACCGCCAGGGGGAGTGCCGGGGAGCTGTTTTTT.

This clonotype has a count of ten or more. The chain recombines TRBV28 with TRBJ1-5; no clear D gene. The V and J ends lost 7 bases and 0 bases respectively, with 10 bases between them. Germline values: CDR1 MDHEN, CDR2 SYDVKM. This CDR3 has 14 residues. As DNA, the CDR3 is TGTGCCAGCACGGACGGATATAGCAATCAGCCCCAGCATTTT. Its protein product is CASTDGYSNQPQHF.

This clonotype turned up a few times. The V gene is TRBV30, the J gene TRBJ2-3; a possible D gene is TRBD2 (7 bases). The CDR3 is made up of 13 amino acids. Between the trimmed V and J ends, which lost 5 bases and 5 bases, there was a span of 14 bases. Germline CDR1 and CDR2: GTSNPN and SVGIG (reference sequence). The CDR3 loop is CAWLEGGGDTQYF. The CDR3 DNA reads TGTGCCTGGCTCGAAGGGGGGGGAGATACGCAGTATTTT. Complete variable domain (other parts from reference TRBV30 and TRBJ2-3): SQTIHQWPATLVQPVGSPLSLECTVEGTSNPNLYWYRQAAGRGLQLLFYSVGIGQISSEVPQNLSASRPQDRQFILSSKKLLLSDSGFYLCAWLEGGGDTQYFGPGTRLTVL.

This clonotype came up a few times. V usage is TRBV12-3 or TRBV12-4 and J usage is TRBJ2-2; a weak D match, TRBD2 (6 bases). Deletions cut 2 bases from V and 5 bases from J, with 9 bases between. This CDR3 region has 14 residues. The CDR3 here is CASSLRESTGELFF. The CDR3 DNA is TGTGCCAGCAGTTTACGGGAGTCTACCGGGGAGCTGTTTTTT.

A few counts support this clonotype. The chain has TRBV28 and TRBJ2-7; 8 bases are shared with TRBD1. This CDR3 is built from 16 residues. The V and J ends lost 5 bases and 6 bases, in that order; junction bases with no gene match: 15. Germline assignment: CDR1 MDHEN and CDR2 SYDVKM. CDR3 bases: TGTGCCAGCAGTGTACCACGGGACAGGAGACTTCCCGAGCAGTACTTC. It codes for CASSVPRDRRLPEQYF.

This clonotype occurred many times. The chain uses TRBV11-2 and TRBJ1-2; D not resolved. V gave up 4 bases and J gave up 4 bases, with 16 bases separating them. The CDR3 is 15 residues long. Germline V gives CDR1 SGHAT, CDR2 FQNNGV. CDR3 loop: CASSSLTQVTYGYTF. CDR3 DNA sequence: TGTGCCAGCAGCTCACTCACCCAGGTCACCTATGGCTACACCTTC.

The V gene is TRBV5-6, the J gene TRBJ1-1; D possibly corresponds to TRBD1 (5 bases). Germline CDR1 reads SGHDT; CDR2 reads YYEEEE. The CDR3 runs to 15 residues. Trimming shortened V by 1 base and J by 4 bases, and 14 bases separated the two germline ends. This CDR3 reads CASSLYAAGGTEAFF. In nucleotides, the CDR3 is TGTGCCAGCAGCTTGTACGCCGCCGGGGGCACTGAAGCTTTCTTT.

This clonotype was detected a few times. The chain combines TRBV5-1 with TRBJ2-7, with D maybe TRBD2 (5 bases). The CDR3 has 15 residues. Trimming stripped 4 bases from V and 3 bases from J, with 17 bases between. Looked up from germline, CDR1 is SGHRS and CDR2 is YFSETQ. CDR3 DNA sequence: TGCGCCAGCAGCCTCTTCGCCTGGACTGGCTACGAGCAGTACTTC. It encodes CASSLFAWTGYEQYF.

As to this clonotype: One base away lies a much larger clone, so this may be a sequencing read error. The chain links TRBV20-1 to TRBJ2-6; TRBD2 aligns across 7 bases. The CDR3 extends over 17 amino acids. After removal of 3 bases from V and 0 bases from J, the junction contained 8 bases not matched to a gene. Germline V gives CDR1 DFQATT, CDR2 SNEGSKA (reference sequence). CDR3 DNA sequence: TGCAGTGCTAGCCTCTACTGGACTAGCTCTGGGGCCAACGTCCTGACTTTC. It encodes CSASLYWTSSGANVLTF.

This sequence joins TRBV7-6 and TRBJ2-7; D is ambiguous. V lost 5 bases, J lost 7 bases, and 15 bases lay in between. The CDR3 totals 13 residues. CDR1 and CDR2 (germline): SGHVS, FNYEAQ. CDR3 amino acids: CASSEEFPREQYF. CDR3 nucleotides: TGTGCCAGCAGCGAAGAATTTCCCCGTGAGCAGTACTTC. Full variable domain (missing parts from reference TRBV7-6 and TRBJ2-7): GAGVSQSPRYKVTKRGQDVALRCDPISGHVSLYWYRQALGQGPEFLTYFNYEAQQDKSGLPNDRFSAERPEGSISTLTIQRTEQRDSAMYRCASSEEFPREQYFGPGTRLTVT.

This clonotype was seen ten or more times. The genes are TRBV28 and TRBJ2-5; D remains unclear. The CDR3 sequence is 11 residues long. The ends were cut back, 4 bases at V and 7 bases at J, with 7 bases in the middle. Germline V gene sequence: CDR1 MDHEN, CDR2 SYDVKM. Here the CDR3 reads CASSSPGTQYF. CDR3 nucleotide sequence: TGTGCCAGCAGTTCACCCGGGACCCAGTACTTC.

The V call is TRBV10-3, the J call TRBJ1-3, with D uncertain. Per the germline V gene, CDR1 is ENHRY and CDR2 is SYGVKD. Between the trimmed V and J ends, which lost 0 bases and 0 bases, there was a span of 9 bases. CDR3 length equals 16 residues. The chain's CDR3 is CAISESKASSGNTIYF. Written as DNA, the CDR3 is TGTGCCATCAGTGAGTCGAAGGCGTCCTCTGGAAACACCATATATTTT.

The rearrangement joins TRBV4-3 to TRBJ1-6; no firm D call. The V gene's germline CDR1 is LGHNA and CDR2 YSLEER. CDR3 length equals 16 residues. Between the trimmed V and J ends, which lost 0 bases and 5 bases, there was a span of 11 bases. The CDR3 DNA reads as TGCGCCAGCAGCCAAGATATGCCCCGGGATAATTCACCCCTCCACTTT. It specifies CASSQDMPRDNSPLHF.

The rearrangement links TRBV29-1 to TRBJ2-7, with 9 bases aligning to TRBD2. Germline CDR1 and CDR2: SQVTM and ANQGSEA. The J segment lost 3 bases and the V segment lost 4 bases, leaving 4 bases of the junction unmatched. The CDR3 contains 13 residues. The CDR3 here is CSVGLAGSYEQYF. Here the CDR3 DNA reads TGCAGCGTTGGGCTAGCGGGAAGCTACGAGCAGTACTTC.

This clonotype has just a few counts. The J gene is TRBJ1-1, the V gene TRBV6-2 or TRBV6-3; D gene uncertain. The CDR3 runs 13 residues. Deletions cut 2 bases from V and 1 base from J, with 5 bases between. Germline V gene sequence: CDR1 MNHEY, CDR2 SVGEGT. The CDR3 region has the DNA TGTGCCAGCAGTTACACGGAGAACACTGAAGCTTTCTTT. Translated: CASSYTENTEAFF.

The sample holds many counts of this clonotype. The genes are TRBV30 and TRBJ1-1; D may be TRBD1 (5 bases). The CDR3 is made up of 14 amino acids. CDR1 is GTSNPN, CDR2 SVGIG, per germline (reference sequence). Trimming removed 4 bases at V and 3 bases at J, with 15 bases between. CDR3 nucleotides: TGTGCCTGGATCCAGCGGGGGGGAGACACTGAAGCTTTCTTT. This encodes CAWIQRGGDTEAFF. Looking up the rest from reference TRBV30 and TRBJ1-1 gives the full variable domain: SQTIHQWPATLVQPVGSPLSLECTVEGTSNPNLYWYRQAAGRGLQLLFYSVGIGQISSEVPQNLSASRPQDRQFILSSKKLLLSDSGFYLCAWIQRGGDTEAFFGQGTRLTVV.

The V call is TRBV4-1, the J call TRBJ1-2; possible D gene TRBD1, 5 bases. Germline CDR1 and CDR2: MGHRA and YSYEKL. This CDR3 comprises 14 residues. V dropped 0 bases and J dropped 4 bases, with 9 bases sitting between them. DNA of the CDR3: TGCGCCAGCAGCCAAGAGGGGGTTCCCTATGGCTACACCTTC. Translated: CASSQEGVPYGYTF.

This clonotype was observed many times. The gene calls are TRBV6-1 and TRBJ1-1; D gene uncertain. The germline V and J ends were trimmed by 9 bases and 3 bases, with 17 bases remaining between them. Germline V CDR1 and CDR2: MNHNS, SASEGT. The CDR3 totals 14 residues. The CDR3 DNA reads TGTGCCAGTTTCTATGGACCCTTTGACACTGAAGCTTTCTTT. It is translated as CASFYGPFDTEAFF.

The gene calls are TRBV29-1 and TRBJ2-2; no clear D gene. The CDR3 is made up of 13 amino acids. Germline CDR1 and CDR2: SQVTM and ANQGSEA. V was clipped by 3 bases and J by 2 bases, with 7 bases between them. The CDR3 loop is CSVDSFNTGELFF. CDR3 DNA: TGCAGCGTTGACAGCTTCAACACCGGGGAGCTGTTTTTT.

Comments on this clonotype: This may arise from a read error, as a much more abundant clone is one base away. The chain carries TRBV27 and TRBJ1-5, with D possibly matching TRBD1 (6 bases). The CDR3 has 17 amino acids. CDR1 is MNHEY and CDR2 is SMNVEV in the germline V gene (reference sequence). The CDR3 coding sequence is TGTGCCAGCAGTTCCCAGGGGTGGGTTTCGGGCAATCGGCCCCAGCATTTT. It yields the protein CASSSQGWVSGNRPQHF.

The table lists this clonotype with many counts. The genes are TRBV20-1 and TRBJ2-7; TRBD1 is a possible D gene (5 bases). Germline assignment: CDR1 DFQATT and CDR2 SNEGSKA (reference sequence). The CDR3 consists of 15 residues. The V gene lost 0 bases and the J gene lost 5 bases, with 17 bases spanning the gap. The CDR3 loop reads CSARDLGQGPHEQYF. The CDR3 region has the DNA TGCAGTGCTAGAGATCTGGGGCAGGGCCCCCACGAGCAGTACTTC.

About this clonotype itself: No conserved phenylalanine or tryptophan is present at the end of the CDR3, so a read error is the likely explanation. This chain uses TRBV5-1 with TRBJ2-7; 12 bases match TRBD2. Trimming at V came to 2 bases and at J to 2 bases, leaving 11 bases not matched to a gene. Germline lookup yields CDR1 SGHRS and CDR2 YFSETQ. The CDR3 runs to 18 residues. The CDR3 is CASSFTPGLAGGPYEQYL. In DNA form, the CDR3 reads TGCGCCAGCAGCTTCACGCCCGGCCTAGCGGGAGGGCCCTACGAGCAGTACCTC.

This chain links TRBV24-1 with TRBJ2-1; D possibly uses TRBD1 or TRBD2 (5 bases each). CDR1 KGHDR and CDR2 SFDVKD come from the germline V gene. This CDR3 comprises 17 residues. Trimming stripped 2 bases from V and 7 bases from J, with 20 bases between. The CDR3 coding sequence is TGTGCCACCAGTGATTCGTTCGCAGGGACGGCAGTGAATGAGCAGTTCTTC. It encodes CATSDSFAGTAVNEQFF.

There are many counts of this clonotype. The V and J genes are TRBV7-2 and TRBJ2-7, with TRBD1 identical over 7 bases. V shed 5 bases, J shed 1 base, and the junction held 5 bases outside the gene matches. The V gene's germline CDR1 is SGHTA and CDR2 FQGNSA. The CDR3 spans 14 residues. The DNA for the CDR3 is TGTGCCAGCAGCCCAGACAGGGCGTCCTACGAGCAGTACTTC. This translates into CASSPDRASYEQYF.

This clonotype has ten or more counts. J is TRBJ2-7 and V is TRBV28; 10 nucleotides align to TRBD2. CDR1 is MDHEN, CDR2 SYDVKM, per germline. The V and J ends lost 6 bases and 2 bases, in that order; junction bases with no gene match: 7. CDR3 length: 15 amino acids. CDR3 nucleotide sequence: TGTGCCAGCAGGTCGGGGCTAGCGGGAGCCTACGAGCAGTACTTC. It codes for CASRSGLAGAYEQYF.